This T cell receptor (beta chain) stems from a study of early stage breast cancer tumors. For the study at large: Of around 16 invasive breast tumors, about a dozen were hormone receptor-positive, HER2-negative.

Study findings and constraints: Enriched TCRB sequences shared across patients were mostly commonly generated sequences. Bulk DNA sequencing of unsorted cells missed chain pairing and markers.

This CDR3 is built from 13 residues. Trimming pared 2 bases from V and 8 bases from J, leaving 15 bases between. Germline CDR1 is SQVTM and CDR2 is ANQGSEA. A note on this clone: The antigen is not known.

Each sample had two DNA replicates, around 0.53 ug blood or 1.5 ug tissue. The method was immunoSEQ multiplex PCR; TCRdb's version includes in-frame clones alone and lacks a portion of them. In the table there are around 78,000 clones, around four fifths of which are singletons. This TCR derives from a person aged 60 to 70 with breast cancer. Input material: blood. The chain employs TRBV29-1 and TRBJ1-1; D gene uncertain. CDR3 coding DNA: TGCAGCGTTGAATTACGGTTAGAGGGAGAAGCTTTCTTT. This codes for CSVELRLEGEAFF.